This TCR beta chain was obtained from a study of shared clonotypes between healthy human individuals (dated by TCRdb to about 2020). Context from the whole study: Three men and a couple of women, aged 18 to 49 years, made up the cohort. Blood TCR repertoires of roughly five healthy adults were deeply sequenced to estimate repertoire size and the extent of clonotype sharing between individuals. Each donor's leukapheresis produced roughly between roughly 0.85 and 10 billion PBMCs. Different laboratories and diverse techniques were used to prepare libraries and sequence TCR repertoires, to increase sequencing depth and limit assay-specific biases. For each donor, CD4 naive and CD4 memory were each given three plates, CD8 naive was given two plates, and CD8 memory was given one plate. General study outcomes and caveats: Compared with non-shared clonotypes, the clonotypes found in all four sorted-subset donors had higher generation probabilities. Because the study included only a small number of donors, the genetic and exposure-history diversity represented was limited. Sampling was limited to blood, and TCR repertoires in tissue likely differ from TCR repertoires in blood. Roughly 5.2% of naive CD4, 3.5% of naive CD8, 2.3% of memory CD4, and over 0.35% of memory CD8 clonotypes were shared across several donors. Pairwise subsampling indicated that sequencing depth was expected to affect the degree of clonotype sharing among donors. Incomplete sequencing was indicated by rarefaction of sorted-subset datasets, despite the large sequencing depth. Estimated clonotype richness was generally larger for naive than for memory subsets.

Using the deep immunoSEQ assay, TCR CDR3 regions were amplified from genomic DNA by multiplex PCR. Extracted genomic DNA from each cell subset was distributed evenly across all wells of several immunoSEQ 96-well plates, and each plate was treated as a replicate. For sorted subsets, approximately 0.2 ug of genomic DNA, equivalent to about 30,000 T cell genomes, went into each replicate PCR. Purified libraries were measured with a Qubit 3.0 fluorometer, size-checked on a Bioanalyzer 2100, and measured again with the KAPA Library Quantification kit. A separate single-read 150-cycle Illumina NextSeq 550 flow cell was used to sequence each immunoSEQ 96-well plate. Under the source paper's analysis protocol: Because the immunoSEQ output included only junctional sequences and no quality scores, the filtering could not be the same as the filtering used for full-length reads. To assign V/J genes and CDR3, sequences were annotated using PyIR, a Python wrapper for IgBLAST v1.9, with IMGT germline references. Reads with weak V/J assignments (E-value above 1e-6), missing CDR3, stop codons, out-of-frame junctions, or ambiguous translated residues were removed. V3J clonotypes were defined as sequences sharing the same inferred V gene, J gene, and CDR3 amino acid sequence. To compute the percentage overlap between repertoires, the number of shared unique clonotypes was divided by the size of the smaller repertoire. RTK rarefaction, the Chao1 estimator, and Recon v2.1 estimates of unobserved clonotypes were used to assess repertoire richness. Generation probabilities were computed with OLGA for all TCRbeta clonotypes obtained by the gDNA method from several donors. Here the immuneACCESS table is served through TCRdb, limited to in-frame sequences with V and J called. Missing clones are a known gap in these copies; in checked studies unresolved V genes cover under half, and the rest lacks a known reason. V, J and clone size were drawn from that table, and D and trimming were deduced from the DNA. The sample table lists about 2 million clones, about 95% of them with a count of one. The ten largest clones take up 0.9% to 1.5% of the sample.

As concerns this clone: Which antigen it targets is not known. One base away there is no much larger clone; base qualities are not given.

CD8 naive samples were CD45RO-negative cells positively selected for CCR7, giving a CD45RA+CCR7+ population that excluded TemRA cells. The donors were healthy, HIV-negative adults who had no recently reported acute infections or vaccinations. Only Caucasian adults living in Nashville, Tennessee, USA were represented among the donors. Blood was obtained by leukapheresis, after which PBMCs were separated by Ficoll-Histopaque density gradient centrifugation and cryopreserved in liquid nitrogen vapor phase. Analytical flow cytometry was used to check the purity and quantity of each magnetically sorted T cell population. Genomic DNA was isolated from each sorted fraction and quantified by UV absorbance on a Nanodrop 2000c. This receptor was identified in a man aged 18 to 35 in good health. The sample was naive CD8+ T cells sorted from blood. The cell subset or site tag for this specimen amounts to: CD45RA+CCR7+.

The CDR3 sequence is CASSYTLLQGDLHF. The nucleotide sequence reads TGTGCCAGCAGTTACACCCTTCTCCAGGGGGACCTCCACTTT. The rearrangement joined TRBV6-6 to TRBJ1-6, with 7 central nucleotides matching TRBD1. V is trimmed back by 2 bases and J by 15 bases, and the junction contains 10 bases that no gene match accounts for. Sequences MNHNY (CDR1) and SVGAGI (CDR2) are obtained from the germline V gene (reference sequence). Its CDR3 holds 14 amino acids, cysteine through phenylalanine. Only CDR3 DNA is held: 42 bases, read in frame from base 1.